This TCR beta chain was sequenced during a study of shared clonotypes between healthy human individuals. Study-level results: Relative to memory subsets, naive subsets generally showed larger estimated richness.

The naive CD8 subset, CD45RO-negative cells positively selected for CCR7, excluded terminally differentiated effector memory CD45RA+ cells. Per the germline V gene, CDR1 is MNHEY and CDR2 is SMNVEV (reference sequence). V was shortened by 6 bases and J by 0 bases, with 12 bases between the two germline ends. This CDR3 has 15 amino acids. Comment on this clone: Its antigen remains unknown.

Profiled with immunoSEQ multiplex PCR; TCRdb holds only in-frame clones, not every one. In the table there are 450,000 to 700,000 clones, around 95% of which are singletons. The sequenced sample consisted of naive CD8+ T cells sorted from blood. The chain has TRBV27 and TRBJ1-5; D call uncertain. The TCR sequence derives from a woman in her twenties or thirties in good health. This chain's CDR3 is CASRGEGDSNQPQHF. The CDR3 region has the DNA TGTGCCAGCAGGGGAGAGGGAGATAGCAATCAGCCCCAGCATTTT.